This TCR beta chain stems from a study of blood T cell repertoires in COVID-19. Background on the study: Samples came from the United States, Italy and Spain, spanning acute and convalescent COVID-19. T cells, B-cell-depleted T cells, or PBMCs provided the cDNA or gDNA that served as material.

Seattle patients were enrolled while actively infected and followed longitudinally. Trimming at V came to 8 bases and at J to 3 bases, leaving 13 bases not matched to a gene. Germline V gene sequence: CDR1 MDHEN, CDR2 SYDVKM. CDR3 length: 16 amino acids. This clone came up once. Per the original methods: From reference gene primer amplification, estimates of nucleated cell counts were derived. The repertoire was sequenced with immunoSEQ multiplex PCR; TCRdb's copy has only in-frame clones and lacks some. V and J calls and clone size are those listed in that table; D and trimming were worked out from the DNA. The sample has 200,000 to 250,000 clones, approximately 85% seen once; the top ten hold 8% to 9%.

V is TRBV28 and J is TRBJ2-4; TRBD2 matches at 7 bases. The TCR was taken from a woman of 80 years or more with COVID-19, enrolled during active disease. Specimen: peripheral blood. The CDR3 nucleotides are TGTGCCAGCCTCGGCGGCGGGAGATCTGACAAAAACATTCAGTACTTC. Its protein product is CASLGGGRSDKNIQYF.